This entry describes one T cell receptor (beta chain). What it binds is not known. Method: immunoSEQ multiplex PCR; TCRdb's copy keeps in-frame clones and lacks some. This repertoire shows roughly 100,000 clones, almost 90% found once; its top ten account for roughly 5.1%. The data belong to a study of T cell responses to AZD1222 COVID-19 vaccine. Study outcomes and limitations: Reports say nearly half of spike-specific TCRs go after unmutated variant regions. Donors in the cohort were predominantly white British and more often female, and clonal diversity was possibly underestimated.

Per germline, CDR1 SGHRS and CDR2 YFSETQ. The CDR3 totals 15 residues. Trimming took 0 bases from V and 6 from J; bases not matched to a gene: 6. The material sequenced was peripheral blood, taken on day 0 of AZD1222 vaccination. The rearrangement joins TRBV5-1 to TRBJ1-5; 7 bases match TRBD1. The clonotype was recovered from an adult in good health. In DNA form, the CDR3 reads TGCGCCAGCAGCTTGGAAGGGGGCGCTTCTCAGCCCCAGCATTTT. Translating gives CASSLEGGASQPQHF. Full variable domain (outside the CDR3, taken from reference TRBV5-1 and TRBJ1-5): KAGVTQTPRYLIKTRGQQVTLSCSPISGHRSVSWYQQTPGQGLQFLFEYFSETQRNKGNFPGRFSGRQFSNSRSEMNVSTLELGDSALYLCASSLEGGASQPQHFGDGTRLSIL.